This T cell receptor (beta chain) came from a study of blood T cell repertoires in COVID-19. The CDR3 is 16 amino acids. The germline CDR1 and CDR2 sequences are LNHDA and SQIVND (reference sequence). J lost 1 base, V lost 8 bases, and 8 bases had no gene match. Authors' methods: For nucleated cells, counts were estimated from reference gene primer amplification. TCRdb keeps only in-frame clones here, not all; method: immunoSEQ multiplex PCR. For V, J and clone size, that table is used; D and trimming come from the DNA. The sample consists of about 240,000 clones, roughly four fifths of them appearing once.

Material for sequencing was peripheral blood. This chain uses TRBV19 with TRBJ1-5, with 10 bases fitting TRBD1. The TCR comes from a woman of 80 years or more with acute or convalescent COVID-19. CDR3 residues: CASWDRGIGSNQPQHF. The CDR3 DNA reads TGTGCCAGTTGGGACAGGGGTATTGGGAGCAATCAGCCCCAGCATTTT.